These 17 T cell receptor beta chains originate from one sample sequenced in a study of T cell repertoires in cytomegalovirus infection. MiXCR, run by TCRdb on the reads, gives a single entry per CDR3 protein. The data hold around 740,000 distinct CDR3 sequences, with roughly 36% observed a single time. Sequencing was carried out using PBMCs. The origin of the receptors is a human donor in good health (CMV status not recorded). Some clones in this sample may be carry-over from other donors' samples.

At least ten counts were recorded for this clonotype. The CDR3 DNA follows: TGTGCCAGCAGCTTAGCGGGGGGCGGGGGGACAGATACGCAGTATTTT. Protein sequence: CASSLAGGGGTDTQYF. The chain has TRBV7-2 and TRBJ2-3; TRBD2 matches at 8 bases. Germline-derived CDR1 and CDR2 are SGHTA and FQGNSA. The CDR3 spans 16 residues. Germline trimming cut 0 bases from V and 3 bases from J; bases unmatched to any gene: 5. Drawing the rest from reference TRBV7-2 and TRBJ2-3, the complete variable domain is GAGVSQSPSNKVTEKGKDVELRCDPISGHTALYWYRQSLGQGLEFLIYFQGNSAPDKSGLPSDRFSAERTGGSVSTLTIQRTQQEDSAVYLCASSLAGGGGTDTQYFGPGTRLTVL.

This chain uses TRBV19 with TRBJ2-7; 8 bases align to TRBD1. V shed 4 bases and J 5 bases; nucleotides not matched to a gene: 13. The CDR3 has 16 residues. The germline V gene encodes CDR1 LNHDA and CDR2 SQIVND (reference sequence). The CDR3 reads CASSKKPTGGRHEQYF. The CDR3 DNA is TGTGCCAGTAGTAAAAAACCTACAGGGGGTCGCCACGAGCAGTACTTC.

The V call is TRBV28, the J call TRBJ1-2; 10 bases fit TRBD1. The length of the CDR3 is 14 residues. Germline assignment: CDR1 MDHEN and CDR2 SYDVKM. J lost 6 bases, V lost 6 bases, and 7 bases had no gene match. This CDR3 is CASSWTGGTNGYTF. The CDR3 DNA is TGTGCCAGCAGCTGGACAGGGGGAACGAATGGCTACACCTTC.

The sample holds many counts of this clonotype. This chain connects TRBV7-3 to TRBJ2-5; the D gene is possibly TRBD2 (6 bases). This CDR3 contains 13 residues. Looked up from germline, CDR1 is SGHTA and CDR2 is FQGTGA. V was shortened by 5 bases and J by 4 bases, with 11 bases between the two germline ends. CDR3 amino acids: CASSPTSRETQYF. DNA for the CDR3: TGTGCCAGCAGCCCCACTAGCCGAGAGACCCAGTACTTC.

This clonotype appeared a few times. The chain has TRBV28 and TRBJ1-2, with 12 bases identical to TRBD1. V lost 5 bases, J lost 7 bases, and 17 bases stayed unmatched. CDR3 length: 18 amino acids. Germline V gives CDR1 MDHEN, CDR2 SYDVKM. CDR3: CASSPPYRRDRGLGGYTF. The DNA of the CDR3 is TGTGCCAGCAGTCCACCTTATCGCAGGGACAGGGGGCTTGGTGGCTACACCTTC.

This chain connects TRBV28 to TRBJ2-5, with 11 nucleotides matching TRBD1. The junction had 7 bases not matched to a gene; V was cut back by 6 bases and J by 7 bases. This CDR3 has 14 residues. Germline-derived CDR1 and CDR2 are MDHEN and SYDVKM. The chain's CDR3 is CASRRTGGGGTQYF. The CDR3 DNA sequence: TGTGCCAGCAGACGGACAGGGGGCGGAGGGACCCAGTACTTC.

This clonotype was observed a few times. The chain carries TRBV27 and TRBJ2-2; perhaps TRBD1 as D (5 bases). Germline assignment: CDR1 MNHEY and CDR2 SMNVEV (reference sequence). V gave up 3 bases and J gave up 7 bases, with 9 bases separating them. The CDR3 runs 13 residues. The CDR3 DNA follows: TGTGCCAGCAGTTTGATAAGGGGCGGGGAGCTGTTTTTT. Protein product: CASSLIRGGELFF.

The chain couples TRBV6-1 to TRBJ2-7; D possibly corresponds to TRBD2 (5 bases). Germline lookup yields CDR1 MNHNS and CDR2 SASEGT. V shed 3 bases and J shed 10 bases, with 19 bases lying between them. The CDR3 is 14 amino acids. The CDR3 region is CASSERESWNYQYF. DNA of the CDR3: TGTGCCAGCAGTGAGAGGGAGTCGTGGAACTATCAGTACTTC.

The table lists this clonotype with a few counts. The V gene is TRBV19, the J gene TRBJ2-1; 8 bases are a match to TRBD1. Germline CDR1 and CDR2: LNHDA and SQIVND (reference sequence). V lost 7 bases and J lost 3; bases outside the gene matches: 14. The CDR3 totals 17 residues. The CDR3 nucleotides read TGTGCCAGTACCGAATACCACCCGGGACAGGACTACAATGAGCAGTTCTTC. Translating gives CASTEYHPGQDYNEQFF.

There are a few counts of this clonotype. The chain couples TRBV7-8 to TRBJ2-1; weak D call: TRBD1 (6 bases). The CDR3 covers 15 residues. Trimming cost V 1 base and J 6 bases, with 13 bases left between them. CDR1 is SGHVS, CDR2 FQNEAQ, per germline. The CDR3 DNA is TGTGCCAGCAGCTTAGAACAGGGTTCCGTCAATGAGCAGTTCTTC. It is translated as CASSLEQGSVNEQFF.

Only one count was recorded for this clonotype. CDR3 DNA: TGTGCCAGCAGTTTAGCCCCGGAGGCTGGGGCCAACGTCCTGACTTTC. Its protein is CASSLAPEAGANVLTF. The chain links TRBV28 to TRBJ2-6, with TRBD2 as a possible D gene (5 bases). The V end was cut by 2 bases, the J end by 2 bases, with 10 bases between. The CDR3 is 16 residues long. Germline values: CDR1 MDHEN, CDR2 SYDVKM.

The chain carries TRBV6-5 and TRBJ2-5, with D tentatively TRBD2 (6 bases). V gave up 0 bases and J gave up 7 bases, with 15 bases separating them. CDR3 length: 15 amino acids. Germline CDR1 and CDR2: MNHEY and SVGAGI. The CDR3 protein is CASSYSGLPKGTQYF. CDR3 DNA: TGTGCCAGCAGTTACTCGGGACTCCCGAAGGGGACCCAGTACTTC.

This rearrangement joins TRBV7-6 to TRBJ2-3; D is undetermined. This CDR3 spans 15 amino acids. Between the trimmed V and J ends, which lost 3 bases and 0 bases, there was a span of 10 bases. Germline assignment: CDR1 SGHVS and CDR2 FNYEAQ. CDR3 region: CASSFDGVSTDTQYF. The CDR3 DNA follows: TGTGCCAGCAGCTTCGACGGAGTTAGCACAGATACGCAGTATTTT.

The genes are TRBV19 and TRBJ2-7; 9 bases agree with TRBD2. J was trimmed by 2 bases and V by 4 bases; bases with no gene match: 6. From germline, CDR1 is LNHDA and CDR2 SQIVND (reference sequence). CDR3 length: 15 amino acids. CDR3 residues: CASSTATSGAYEQYF. As DNA, the CDR3 is TGTGCCAGTAGTACCGCGACTAGCGGTGCCTACGAGCAGTACTTC.

This chain links TRBV11-2 with TRBJ2-3, with 13 bases lining up with TRBD2. The trim removed 1 base at V and 6 bases at J, leaving 7 bases unmatched. Germline V gene lookup returns CDR1 SGHAT and CDR2 FQNNGV. The CDR3 totals 17 residues. The CDR3 DNA reads as TGTGCCAGCAGCTTAGTTACTAGCGGGGGGGCCGGGGATACGCAGTATTTT. Translated, it gives CASSLVTSGGAGDTQYF.

This clonotype occurred many times. The rearrangement links TRBV7-6 to TRBJ2-7; D may be TRBD2 (5 bases). Germline-derived CDR1 and CDR2 are SGHVS and FNYEAQ. Trimming took off 5 bases at V and 0 bases at J, with 11 bases between the two ends. The CDR3 contains 14 residues. As DNA, the CDR3 is TGTGCCAGCAGCGCGAGGGCGGTCTCCTACGAGCAGTACTTC. Translation: CASSARAVSYEQYF.

This clonotype was counted only a few times. The chain links TRBV5-6 to TRBJ2-1, with D possibly TRBD2 on 6 matching bases. Trimming removed 2 bases from V and 5 bases from J, with 11 bases in between. CDR3 length: 14 amino acids. Germline V gene sequence: CDR1 SGHDT, CDR2 YYEEEE. In DNA, the CDR3 is TGTGCCAGCAGCTTTTGGCGGGAAGACAATGAGCAGTTCTTC. Amino acids: CASSFWREDNEQFF.